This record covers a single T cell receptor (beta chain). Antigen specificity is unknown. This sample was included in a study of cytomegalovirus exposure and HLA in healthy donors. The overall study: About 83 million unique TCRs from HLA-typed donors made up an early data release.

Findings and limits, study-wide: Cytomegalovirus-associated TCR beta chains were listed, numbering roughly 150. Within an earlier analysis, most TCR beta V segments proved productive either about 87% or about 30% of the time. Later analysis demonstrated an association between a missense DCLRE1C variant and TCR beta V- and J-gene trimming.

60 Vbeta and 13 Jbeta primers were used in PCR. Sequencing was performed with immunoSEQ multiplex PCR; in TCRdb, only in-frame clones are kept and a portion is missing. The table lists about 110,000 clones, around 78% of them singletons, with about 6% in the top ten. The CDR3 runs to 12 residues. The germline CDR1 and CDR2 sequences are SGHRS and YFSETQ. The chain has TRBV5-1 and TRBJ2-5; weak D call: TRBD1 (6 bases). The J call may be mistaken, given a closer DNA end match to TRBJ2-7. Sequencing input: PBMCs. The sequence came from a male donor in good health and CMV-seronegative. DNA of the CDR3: TGCGCCAGCAGCTTGGACAGGGTCGAGCAGTACTTC. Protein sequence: CASSLDRVEQYF.